Below, 16 T cell receptor beta chains from the same sample are listed, as sequenced in a study of cytomegalovirus exposure and HLA in healthy donors (dated by TCRdb to the late 2010s). Libraries were made using the immunoSEQ multiplex PCR assay. A mixture of 60 forward primers for TCR Vbeta segments and 13 reverse primers for TCR Jbeta segments was used in the multiplex PCR. TCRdb retrieved this table from immuneACCESS and kept in-frame rearrangements only. Not all clones are present; in checked studies, unresolved V genes account for under half, and no reason is known for the remainder. The sample records around 87,000 clones, 76% of which are singletons. About 3.1% of the sample rests with the top ten. The sequencing sample was made of PBMCs. Receptors were obtained from a man between 40 and 49 years old in good health and CMV-seronegative.

V is TRBV25-1 and J is TRBJ1-4, with 9 bases matching TRBD1. With V trimmed by 8 bases and J by 4 bases, 17 bases remained unmatched. The CDR3 runs 18 residues. From germline, CDR1 is MGHDK and CDR2 SYGVNS. This chain's CDR3 is CASSTAGQGSIVNEKLFF. The CDR3 nucleotides are TGTGCCAGCTCGACGGCAGGACAGGGGTCTATTGTTAATGAAAAACTGTTTTTT.

V usage is TRBV29-1 and J usage is TRBJ2-7, with 10 bases lining up with TRBD1. After removal of 7 bases from V and 7 bases from J, the junction contained 10 bases not matched to a gene. CDR1 is SQVTM and CDR2 is ANQGSEA in the germline V gene. The CDR3 consists of 13 residues. CDR3 coding DNA: TGCAGCGCTTCGACAGGGGGCGCGACGGAGCAGTACTTC. This sequence encodes CSASTGGATEQYF.

There are a few counts of this clone. V gene TRBV30 combines with J gene TRBJ2-5; D might be TRBD2 (6 bases). This CDR3 comprises 16 residues. Germline CDR1 GTSNPN, CDR2 SVGIG (reference sequence). Trimming stripped 4 bases from V and 11 bases from J, with 29 bases between. This CDR3 reads CAWTKPGHLGGWEQYF. CDR3 bases: TGTGCCTGGACCAAACCTGGGCACCTCGGAGGGTGGGAGCAGTACTTC. Variable domain in full (rest from reference TRBV30 and TRBJ2-5): SQTIHQWPATLVQPVGSPLSLECTVEGTSNPNLYWYRQAAGRGLQLLFYSVGIGQISSEVPQNLSASRPQDRQFILSSKKLLLSDSGFYLCAWTKPGHLGGWEQYFGPGTRLLVL.

The chain employs TRBV30 and TRBJ1-3; D ambiguous. Germline V gene lookup returns CDR1 GTSNPN and CDR2 SVGIG (reference sequence). The CDR3 runs 12 residues. Trimming removed 3 bases from V and 3 bases from J, with 6 bases in between. CDR3 amino acids: CAWSYSGNTIYF. CDR3 nucleotide sequence: TGTGCCTGGAGCTACAGTGGAAACACCATATATTTT.

In regard to this clone: The sample holds other DNA sequences that translate to the same CDR3. The gene calls are TRBV7-6 and TRBJ2-7; 8 positions match TRBD1. Trimming took 1 base from V and 0 from J; bases not matched to a gene: 2. Germline CDR1 reads SGHVS; CDR2 reads FNYEAQ. The CDR3 is 15 residues long. The chain's CDR3 is CASSLGQGPSYEQYF. CDR3 in DNA: TGTGCCAGCAGCTTAGGACAGGGGCCCTCCTACGAGCAGTACTTC.

This clone was seen a few times. V usage is TRBV4-1 and J usage is TRBJ1-5; D is uncertain. The CDR3 spans 14 residues. Trimming took off 1 base at V and 1 base at J, with 5 bases between the two ends. Germline lookup yields CDR1 MGHRA and CDR2 YSYEKL. CDR3 in DNA: TGCGCCAGCAGCCAAGTCAGGAGCAATCAGCCCCAGCATTTT. It translates to CASSQVRSNQPQHF.

V usage is TRBV28 and J usage is TRBJ1-1, with D possibly TRBD1 on 5 matching bases. The germline V gene encodes CDR1 MDHEN and CDR2 SYDVKM. V lost 1 base and J 2 bases, leaving 11 bases between the germline ends. CDR3 size: 15 residues. CDR3 region: CASSLYLGLNTEAFF. CDR3 sequence (DNA): TGTGCCAGCAGTTTATACCTGGGGCTAAACACTGAAGCTTTCTTT.

This chain joins TRBV27 and TRBJ1-2; 9 bases fit TRBD1. V shed 2 bases, J shed 6 bases, and the junction held 7 bases outside the gene matches. The CDR3 is 15 residues long. Per germline, CDR1 MNHEY and CDR2 SMNVEV (reference sequence). The CDR3 coding sequence is TGTGCCAGCAGTTTAAAAGCGGACAGGGGCGATGGCTACACCTTC. Translating gives CASSLKADRGDGYTF.

The chain recombines TRBV28 with TRBJ1-1, with D possibly matching TRBD1 (5 bases). Germline CDR1 and CDR2: MDHEN and SYDVKM. CDR3 size: 11 residues. V was trimmed by 6 bases and J by 8 bases, leaving 10 bases between them. CDR3 amino acids: CASSPGGEAFF. In nucleotides, the CDR3 is TGTGCCAGCAGCCCGGGGGGGGAAGCTTTCTTT.

The V gene is TRBV27, the J gene TRBJ1-2; no clear D. Per germline, CDR1 MNHEY and CDR2 SMNVEV (reference sequence). V was pared by 0 bases and J by 4 bases, with 9 bases between. There are 14 residues in the CDR3. In DNA, the CDR3 is TGTGCCAGCAGTTTATCCGGGGTGGGCTATGGCTACACCTTC. Its protein product is CASSLSGVGYGYTF.

V and J are TRBV28 and TRBJ2-7, with D unclear. Germline V gives CDR1 MDHEN, CDR2 SYDVKM. There are 13 residues in the CDR3. Between the trimmed V and J ends, which lost 5 bases and 0 bases, there was a span of 8 bases. The CDR3 DNA reads TGTGCCAGCAGTGTTGAGAGCTCCTACGAGCAGTACTTC. Protein product: CASSVESSYEQYF.

In this sample, this clone turned up once. The chain carries TRBV25-1 and TRBJ1-2; the D gene is possibly TRBD1 (5 bases). The CDR3 covers 14 residues. Germline assignment: CDR1 MGHDK and CDR2 SYGVNS. Between the trimmed V and J ends, which lost 1 base and 0 bases, there was a span of 6 bases. The CDR3 DNA is TGTGCCAGCAGTGAATGGGGGGCTAACTATGGCTACACCTTC. Its translation is CASSEWGANYGYTF.

The genes are TRBV7-8 and TRBJ2-5; weak D call: TRBD2 (6 bases). CDR3 length equals 13 residues. Germline assignment: CDR1 SGHVS and CDR2 FQNEAQ. V dropped 5 bases and J dropped 1 base, with 8 bases sitting between them. CDR3 sequence reads: CASSAGLQETQYF. In nucleotides, the CDR3 is TGTGCCAGCAGCGCGGGACTCCAAGAGACCCAGTACTTC. The whole variable domain, filled in from reference TRBV7-8 and TRBJ2-5, reads GAGVSQSPRYKVAKRGQDVALRCDPISGHVSLFWYQQALGQGPEFLTYFQNEAQLDKSGLPSDRFFAERPEGSVSTLKIQRTQQEDSAVYLCASSAGLQETQYFGPGTRLLVL.

The rearrangement joins TRBV4-1 to TRBJ2-1; 15 bases line up with TRBD2. There are 18 residues in the CDR3. The germline gives CDR1 MGHRA, CDR2 YSYEKL. V was pared by 0 bases and J by 4 bases, with 4 bases of the junction left unmatched. This chain's CDR3 is CASSQDGLAGGPYNEQFF. In nucleotides, the CDR3 is TGCGCCAGCAGCCAAGACGGACTAGCGGGGGGGCCGTACAATGAGCAGTTCTTC.

There are a few counts of this clone. This sequence may be a read error, since a much larger clone differs from it by one base. The rearrangement joins TRBV28 to TRBJ2-3; 12 bases line up with TRBD2. This CDR3 comprises 15 residues. V trimming: 5 bases; J trimming: 4 bases; junction bases outside the gene matches: 4. The germline V gene has CDR1 MDHEN and CDR2 SYDVKM. Here the CDR3 reads CASSDSSGGADTQYF. The CDR3 coding sequence is TGTGCCAGCAGTGACTCTAGCGGGGGGGCAGATACGCAGTATTTT.

This clone showed up just a few times. V usage is TRBV5-1 and J usage is TRBJ2-2; tentatively, D is TRBD2 (5 bases). The CDR3 covers 14 residues. The germline gives CDR1 SGHRS, CDR2 YFSETQ. V lost 0 bases and J lost 5, with 8 bases in between. CDR3 sequence: CASSLVRGTGELFF. DNA of the CDR3: TGCGCCAGCAGCTTGGTACGGGGAACCGGGGAGCTGTTTTTT.